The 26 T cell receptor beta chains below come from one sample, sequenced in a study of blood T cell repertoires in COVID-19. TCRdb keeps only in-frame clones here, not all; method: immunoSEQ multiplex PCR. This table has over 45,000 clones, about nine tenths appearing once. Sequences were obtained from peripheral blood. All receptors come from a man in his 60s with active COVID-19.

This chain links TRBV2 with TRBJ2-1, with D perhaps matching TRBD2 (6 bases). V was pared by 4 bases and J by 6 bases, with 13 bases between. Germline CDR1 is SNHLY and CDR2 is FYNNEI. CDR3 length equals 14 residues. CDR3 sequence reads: CASSVHGSGNEQFF. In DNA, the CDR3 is TGTGCCAGCAGTGTCCACGGGAGCGGCAATGAGCAGTTCTTC.

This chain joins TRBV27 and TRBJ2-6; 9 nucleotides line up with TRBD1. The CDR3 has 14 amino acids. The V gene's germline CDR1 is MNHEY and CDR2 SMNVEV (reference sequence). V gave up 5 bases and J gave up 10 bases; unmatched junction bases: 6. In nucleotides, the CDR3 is TGTGCCAGCAGTCCCGCGGGACAGGGAAACGTCCTGACTTTC. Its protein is CASSPAGQGNVLTF.

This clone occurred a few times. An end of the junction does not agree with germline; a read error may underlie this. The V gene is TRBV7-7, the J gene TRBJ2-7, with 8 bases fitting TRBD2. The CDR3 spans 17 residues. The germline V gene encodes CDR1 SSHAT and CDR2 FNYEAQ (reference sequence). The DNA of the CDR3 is TGTGCTAGCAGCTTAGAGACCGGGACTAGGTTGTCCTACGAGCAGTACTTC. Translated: CASSLETGTRLSYEQYF.

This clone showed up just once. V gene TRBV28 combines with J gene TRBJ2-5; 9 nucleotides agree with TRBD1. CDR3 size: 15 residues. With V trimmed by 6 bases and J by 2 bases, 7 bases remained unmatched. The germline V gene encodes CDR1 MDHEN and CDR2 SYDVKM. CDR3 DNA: TGTGCCAGCAGCCAAGGGACAGGGCCTCAAGAGACCCAGTACTTC. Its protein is CASSQGTGPQETQYF. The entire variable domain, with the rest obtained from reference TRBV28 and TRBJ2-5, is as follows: DVKVTQSSRYLVKRTGEKVFLECVQDMDHENMFWYRQDPGLGLRLIYFSYDVKMKEKGDIPEGYSVSREKKERFSLILESASTNQTSMYLCASSQGTGPQETQYFGPGTRLLVL.

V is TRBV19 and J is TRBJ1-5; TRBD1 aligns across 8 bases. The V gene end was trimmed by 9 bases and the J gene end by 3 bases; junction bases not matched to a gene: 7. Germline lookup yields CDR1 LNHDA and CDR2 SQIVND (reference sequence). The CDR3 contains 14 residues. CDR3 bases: TGTGCCAGCTCACCGGGACAGGACAATCAGCCCCAGCATTTT. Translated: CASSPGQDNQPQHF.

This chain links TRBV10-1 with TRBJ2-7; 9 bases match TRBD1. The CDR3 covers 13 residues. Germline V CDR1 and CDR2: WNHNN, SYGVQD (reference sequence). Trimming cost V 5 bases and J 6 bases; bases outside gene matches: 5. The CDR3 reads CASSLGQGLEQYF. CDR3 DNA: TGCGCCAGCAGTTTGGGACAGGGCCTCGAGCAGTACTTC.

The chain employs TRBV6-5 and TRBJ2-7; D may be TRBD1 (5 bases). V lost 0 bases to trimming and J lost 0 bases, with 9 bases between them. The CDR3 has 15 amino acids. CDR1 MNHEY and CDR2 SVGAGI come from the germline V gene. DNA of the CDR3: TGTGCCAGCAGTTACTCCCGACAGAGCTCCTACGAGCAGTACTTC. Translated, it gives CASSYSRQSSYEQYF.

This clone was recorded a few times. CDR3 bases: TGTGCCAGCAGCTTAGATAGAGGAGGAGCTTTCTTT. This gives the protein CASSLDRGGAFF. The chain joins TRBV7-8 to TRBJ1-1; D gene uncertain. The CDR3 length is 12 residues. Germline V gives CDR1 SGHVS, CDR2 FQNEAQ. Trimming pared 1 base from V and 10 bases from J, leaving 10 bases between.

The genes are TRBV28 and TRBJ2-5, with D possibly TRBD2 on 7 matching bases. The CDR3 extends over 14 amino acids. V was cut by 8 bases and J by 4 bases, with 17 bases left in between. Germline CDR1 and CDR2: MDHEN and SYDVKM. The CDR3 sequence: CASARSGGGETQYF. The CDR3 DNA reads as TGTGCCAGCGCCAGATCGGGGGGCGGAGAGACCCAGTACTTC.

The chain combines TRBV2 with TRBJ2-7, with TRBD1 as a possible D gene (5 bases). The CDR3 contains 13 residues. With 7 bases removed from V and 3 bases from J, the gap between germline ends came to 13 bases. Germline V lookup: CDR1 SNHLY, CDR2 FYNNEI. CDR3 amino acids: CASKETEIYEQYF. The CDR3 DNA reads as TGTGCCAGCAAAGAGACAGAGATCTACGAGCAGTACTTC.

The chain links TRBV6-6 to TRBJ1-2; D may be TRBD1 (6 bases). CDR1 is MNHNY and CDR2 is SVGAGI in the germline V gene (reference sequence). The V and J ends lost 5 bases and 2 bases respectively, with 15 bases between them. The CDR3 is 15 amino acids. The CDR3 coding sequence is TGTGCCAGCAGTCAAAACAGGGAGGGAAACTATGGCTACACCTTC. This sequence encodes CASSQNREGNYGYTF.

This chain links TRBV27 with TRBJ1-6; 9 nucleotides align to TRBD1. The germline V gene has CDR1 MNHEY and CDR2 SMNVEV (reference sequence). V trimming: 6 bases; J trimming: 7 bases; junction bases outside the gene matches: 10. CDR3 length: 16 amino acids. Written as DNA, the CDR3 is TGTGCCAGCAGCCTACGAGGACAGGGGTTAAATTCACCCCTCCACTTT. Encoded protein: CASSLRGQGLNSPLHF.

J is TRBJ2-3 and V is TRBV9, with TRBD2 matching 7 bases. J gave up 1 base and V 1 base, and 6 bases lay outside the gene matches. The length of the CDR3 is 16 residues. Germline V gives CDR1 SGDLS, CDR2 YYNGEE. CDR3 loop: CASSVLAEVGTDTQYF. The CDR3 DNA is TGTGCCAGCAGCGTACTAGCGGAGGTGGGCACAGATACGCAGTATTTT.

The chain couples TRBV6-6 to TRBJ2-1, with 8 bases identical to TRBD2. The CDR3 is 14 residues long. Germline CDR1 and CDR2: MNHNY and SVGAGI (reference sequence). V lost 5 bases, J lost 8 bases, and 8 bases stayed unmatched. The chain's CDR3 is CASSLLAAFDEQFF. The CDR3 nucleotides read TGTGCCAGCAGTCTACTAGCGGCCTTTGATGAGCAGTTCTTC.

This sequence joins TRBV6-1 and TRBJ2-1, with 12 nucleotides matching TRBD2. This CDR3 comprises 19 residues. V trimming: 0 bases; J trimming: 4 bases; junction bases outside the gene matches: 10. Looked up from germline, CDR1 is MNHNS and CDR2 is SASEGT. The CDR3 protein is CASSEAGLAGGRAYNEQFF. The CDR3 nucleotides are TGTGCCAGCAGTGAAGCGGGACTAGCGGGCGGAAGAGCTTACAATGAGCAGTTCTTC.

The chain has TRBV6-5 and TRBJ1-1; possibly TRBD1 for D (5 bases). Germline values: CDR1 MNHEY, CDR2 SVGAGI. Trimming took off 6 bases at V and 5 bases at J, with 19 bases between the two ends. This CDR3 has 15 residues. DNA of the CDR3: TGTGCCAGCAGATTTGGGGGAGGGTCCGGGACTGAAGCTTTCTTT. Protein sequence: CASRFGGGSGTEAFF.

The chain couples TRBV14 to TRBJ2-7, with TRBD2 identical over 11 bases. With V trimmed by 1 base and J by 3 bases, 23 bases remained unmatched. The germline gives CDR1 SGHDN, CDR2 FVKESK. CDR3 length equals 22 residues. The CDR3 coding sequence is TGTGCCAGCAGCCAAGGGCGGTTCTGGTCGGACAGGGTAGGACTAGCGGGCTACGAGCAGTACTTC. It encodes CASSQGRFWSDRVGLAGYEQYF.

Here the CDR3 reads CASSPPRTGLGTEAFF. The CDR3 coding sequence is TGTGCCAGCTCACCACCGAGGACAGGGTTGGGCACTGAAGCTTTCTTT. This chain links TRBV18 with TRBJ1-1; 8 positions agree with TRBD1. This CDR3 has 16 amino acids. Looked up from germline, CDR1 is KGHSH and CDR2 is LQKENI. V gave up 0 bases and J gave up 4 bases; unmatched junction bases: 7.

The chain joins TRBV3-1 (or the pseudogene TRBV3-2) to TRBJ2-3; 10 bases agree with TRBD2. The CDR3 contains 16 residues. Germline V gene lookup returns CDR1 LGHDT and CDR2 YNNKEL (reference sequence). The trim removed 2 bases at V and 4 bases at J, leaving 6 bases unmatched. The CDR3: CASSQNRLAGADTQYF. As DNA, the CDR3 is TGTGCCAGCAGCCAAAATCGACTAGCGGGCGCAGATACGCAGTATTTT.

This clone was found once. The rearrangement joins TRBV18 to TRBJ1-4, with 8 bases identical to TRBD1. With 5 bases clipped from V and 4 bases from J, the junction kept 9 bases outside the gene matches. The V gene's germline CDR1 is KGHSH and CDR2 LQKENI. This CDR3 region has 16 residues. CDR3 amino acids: CASSTPTGAFNEKLFF. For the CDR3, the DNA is TGTGCCAGCTCAACCCCGACAGGGGCGTTTAATGAAAAACTGTTTTTT.

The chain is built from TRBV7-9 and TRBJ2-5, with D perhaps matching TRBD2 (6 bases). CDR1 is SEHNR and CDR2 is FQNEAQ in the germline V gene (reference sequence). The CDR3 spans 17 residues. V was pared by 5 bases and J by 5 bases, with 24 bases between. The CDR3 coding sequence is TGTGCCAGCAGCGCTACTAGTTTTGGGGAGGATCGGGAGACCCAGTACTTC. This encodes CASSATSFGEDRETQYF. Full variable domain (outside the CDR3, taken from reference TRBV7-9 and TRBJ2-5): DTGVSQNPRHKITKRGQNVTFRCDPISEHNRLYWYRQTLGQGPEFLTYFQNEAQLEKSRLLSDRFSAERPKGSFSTLEIQRTEQGDSAMYLCASSATSFGEDRETQYFGPGTRLLVL.

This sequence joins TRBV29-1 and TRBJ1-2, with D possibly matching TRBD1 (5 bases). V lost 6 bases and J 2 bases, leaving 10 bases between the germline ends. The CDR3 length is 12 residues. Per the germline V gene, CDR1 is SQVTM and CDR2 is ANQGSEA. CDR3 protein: CSVDGGNYGYTF. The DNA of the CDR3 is TGCAGCGTCGACGGGGGGAACTATGGCTACACCTTC. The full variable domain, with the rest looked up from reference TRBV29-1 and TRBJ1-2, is SAVISQKPSRDICQRGTSLTIQCQVDSQVTMMFWYRQQPGQSLTLIATANQGSEATYESGFVIDKFPISRPNLTFSTLTVSNMSPEDSSIYLCSVDGGNYGYTFGSGTRLTVV.

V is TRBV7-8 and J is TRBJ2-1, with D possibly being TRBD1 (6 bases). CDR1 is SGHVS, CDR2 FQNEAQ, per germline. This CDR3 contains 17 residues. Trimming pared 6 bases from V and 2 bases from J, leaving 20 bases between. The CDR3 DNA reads TGTGCCAGCAGGCCGTCCCCCGGACAGTCAACCTACAATGAGCAGTTCTTC. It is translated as CASRPSPGQSTYNEQFF.

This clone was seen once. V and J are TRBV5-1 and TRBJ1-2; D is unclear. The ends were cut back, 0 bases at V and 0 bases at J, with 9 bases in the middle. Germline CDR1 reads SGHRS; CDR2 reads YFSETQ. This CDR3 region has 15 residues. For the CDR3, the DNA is TGCGCCAGCAGCTTGGGTCCCACATCTAACTATGGCTACACCTTC. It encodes CASSLGPTSNYGYTF.

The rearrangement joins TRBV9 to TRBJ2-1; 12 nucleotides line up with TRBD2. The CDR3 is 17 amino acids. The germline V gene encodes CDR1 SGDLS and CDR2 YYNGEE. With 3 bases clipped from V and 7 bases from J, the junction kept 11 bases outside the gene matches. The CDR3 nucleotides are TGTGCCAGCAGCGGGCCCACCGGGACTAGCGGGCAGAATGAGCAGTTCTTC. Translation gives CASSGPTGTSGQNEQFF.

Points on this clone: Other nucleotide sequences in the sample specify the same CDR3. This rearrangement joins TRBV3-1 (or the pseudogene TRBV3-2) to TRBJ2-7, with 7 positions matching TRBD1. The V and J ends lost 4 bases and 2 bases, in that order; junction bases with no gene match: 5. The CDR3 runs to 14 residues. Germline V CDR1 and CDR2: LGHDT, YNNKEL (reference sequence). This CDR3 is CASSPGTATYEQYF. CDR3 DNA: TGTGCCAGCAGCCCAGGGACAGCCACCTACGAGCAGTACTTC.